A selection of T cell receptor beta chains follows, all from one sample in a study of T cell repertoires in cytomegalovirus infection. These receptors lack a known antigen. TCRdb reanalysed the reads using MiXCR and keeps one entry per CDR3 protein. Of approximately 350,000 distinct CDR3 sequences in the sample, about a third were seen once. Material: cultured PBMCs, obtained from culture after CMV antigen stimulation. These receptors originate from a human donor in good health (CMV status not recorded). Some clones in this sample may be carry-over from other donors' samples. Both conserved end residues are part of each CDR3. D genes are given only for firm matches. Some rows have no size entry. The others give once, few or many, or a class for an expanded clone.

V: TRBV6-8
D: NA
J: TRBJ2-1
size: NA
CDR3: CASSTRALQFF
DNA: TGTGCCAGCAGTACCCGGGCCCTGCAGTTCTTC

V: TRBV7-2
D: NA
J: TRBJ2-3
size: many
CDR3: CASSLAGDTDTQYF
DNA: TGTGCCAGCAGCTTAGCCGGGGACACAGATACGCAGTATTTT

V: TRBV30
D: NA
J: TRBJ2-7
size: NA
CDR3: CARGRAPGEQYF
DNA: TGTGCCCGAGGTCGCGCACCCGGGGAGCAGTACTTC

V: TRBV7-7
D: TRBD2
J: TRBJ2-3
size: NA
CDR3: CASSQGLGTSALGTDTQYF
DNA: TGTGCCAGCAGCCAGGGATTAGGGACTAGCGCCCTGGGGACAGATACGCAGTATTTT

V: TRBV7-8
D: NA
J: TRBJ1-4
size: many
CDR3: CASSLAEGKNEKLFF
DNA: TGTGCCAGCAGCTTAGCGGAGGGAAAAAATGAAAAACTGTTTTTT

V: TRBV7-2
D: NA
J: TRBJ1-3
size: many
CDR3: CASSPHRGPGNTIYF
DNA: TGTGCCAGCAGCCCCCATCGGGGGCCTGGAAACACCATATATTTT

V: TRBV7-2
D: TRBD2
J: TRBJ2-1
size: many
CDR3: CASSLGSGGYNEQFF
DNA: TGTGCCAGCAGCTTAGGTAGCGGGGGATACAATGAGCAGTTCTTC

V: TRBV5-8
D: NA
J: TRBJ1-5
size: NA
CDR3: CASRGGQPQHF
DNA: TGTGCCAGCAGGGGAGGGCAGCCCCAGCATTTT

V: TRBV5-4
D: NA
J: TRBJ2-5
size: few
CDR3: CASSLIRGLREIETQYF
DNA: TGTGCCAGCAGCTTGATAAGGGGGTTGCGGGAGATTGAGACCCAGTACTTC

V: TRBV27
D: NA
J: TRBJ1-1
size: NA
CDR3: CASSLLVGRMNTEAFF
DNA: TGTGCCAGCAGTTTATTAGTCGGACGGATGAACACTGAAGCTTTCTTT

V: TRBV27
D: NA
J: TRBJ2-1
size: few
CDR3: CATNPGYLYNEQFF
DNA: TGTGCCACTAACCCAGGGTACCTCTACAATGAGCAGTTCTTC

V: TRBV27
D: NA
J: TRBJ2-4
size: NA
CDR3: CASKRGSSKNIQYF
DNA: TGTGCCAGCAAAAGGGGCAGTTCCAAAAACATTCAGTACTTC

V: TRBV7-2
D: TRBD2
J: TRBJ2-3
size: many
CDR3: CASSLAGGNTQYF
DNA: TGTGCCAGCAGCTTAGCGGGGGGGAATACGCAGTATTTT

V: TRBV11-2
D: TRBD2
J: TRBJ2-3
size: few
CDR3: CASSRRLAGGQGSGTDTQYF
DNA: TGTGCCAGCAGCCGACGACTAGCGGGGGGCCAGGGGAGTGGCACAGATACGCAGTATTTT